The clone carrying this TCR beta chain was observed at least ten times. Total RNA amounting to 500 ng was the source from which TCR beta cDNA was made with a constant-region primer. Amplification in three nested multiplex PCR rounds with slightly modified ARM-PCR gave rise to TCR beta libraries. Researchers ran the first two PCR rounds for 9 to 10 cycles each with TRBV1-TRBV30 forward primers and a C-beta reverse primer. One entry per CDR3 protein, called by TCRdb with MiXCR from the multiplex PCR reads. The sample lists 70,000 to 95,000 distinct CDR3 sequences; 55% to 75% were seen once. The sample originates from a study of tumor-infiltrating lymphocytes in primary liver carcinoma. Trimming removed 6 bases at V and 4 bases at J, with 12 bases between. This CDR3 spans 13 amino acids. Germline V gene lookup returns CDR1 MDHEN and CDR2 SYDVKM. Unsorted bulk tissue, about 19-31 mg of it, served as the source for co-extraction of RNA and DNA.

The chain couples TRBV28 to TRBJ2-5, with D uncertain. This sequence was found in a man aged 40-49 years with primary liver carcinoma and hepatitis B virus infection. Sequencing input: liver tumor tissue from sampling region 4. Subset reported: tumor region T4, right-lateral pole. The CDR3 reads CASRITARETQYF. CDR3 coding DNA: TGTGCCAGCAGAATCACCGCCCGAGAGACCCAGTACTTC.